The 13 T cell receptor beta chains given below trace back to one sample, sequenced in a study of blood T cell repertoires in COVID-19. Sequencing used immunoSEQ multiplex PCR; TCRdb keeps in-frame clones, though not all of them. The sample holds about 140,000 clones, around nine tenths seen once. Sequencing was done on a sample of peripheral blood. These receptors came from a human donor in a cohort sampled during active COVID-19.

The rearrangement uses TRBV7-9 and TRBJ2-1, with D hard to call. Germline values: CDR1 SEHNR, CDR2 FQNEAQ (reference sequence). The ends were cut back, 5 bases at V and 2 bases at J, with 10 bases in the middle. The CDR3 totals 14 residues. Here the CDR3 DNA reads TGTGCCAGCAGCACGTCACGCGCCTACAATGAGCAGTTCTTC. Amino acid sequence: CASSTSRAYNEQFF.

The chain links TRBV2 to TRBJ1-2, with 7 bases identical to TRBD1. V shed 0 bases and J 6 bases; nucleotides not matched to a gene: 4. The CDR3 consists of 14 residues. CDR1 and CDR2 (germline): SNHLY, FYNNEI. The CDR3 loop is CASSEAETGNGYTF. CDR3 coding DNA: TGTGCCAGCAGTGAAGCGGAGACAGGGAATGGCTACACCTTC.

In its sample, this clone was seen a few times. The chain combines TRBV10-3 with TRBJ1-6, with D perhaps matching TRBD1 (5 bases). There are 14 residues in the CDR3. Trimming left V 0 bases short and J 10 bases short, with 10 bases between. Germline V gene sequence: CDR1 ENHRY, CDR2 SYGVKD. This CDR3 reads CAISESSGGSPLHF. Written as DNA, the CDR3 is TGTGCCATCAGTGAGTCGTCGGGGGGATCACCCCTCCACTTT.

The chain employs TRBV28 and TRBJ2-7; D is possibly TRBD2 (5 bases). CDR1 and CDR2 from the germline V gene are MDHEN and SYDVKM. The CDR3 totals 11 residues. V was trimmed by 10 bases and J by 3 bases, leaving 10 bases between them. The CDR3 DNA reads TGTGCCACCGAGGGCCTCTACGAGCAGTACTTC. The encoded protein is CATEGLYEQYF.

V gene TRBV27 combines with J gene TRBJ2-3, with TRBD2 matching 10 bases. This CDR3 is built from 14 residues. Germline V gene sequence: CDR1 MNHEY, CDR2 SMNVEV (reference sequence). V gave up 8 bases and J gave up 1 base; unmatched junction bases: 3. Written as DNA, the CDR3 is TGTGCCAGCCACCTAGCGGGAGGCACAGATACGCAGTATTTT. Encoded protein: CASHLAGGTDTQYF.

The chain is built from TRBV2 and TRBJ2-5; TRBD1 is a possible D gene (5 bases). V dropped 1 base and J dropped 0 bases, with 12 bases sitting between them. Germline V gene data show CDR1 as SNHLY and CDR2 as FYNNEI. The CDR3 runs 16 residues. The CDR3 region is CASSEDETANQETQYF. The DNA for the CDR3 is TGTGCCAGCAGTGAAGATGAGACAGCGAACCAAGAGACCCAGTACTTC.

J is TRBJ2-3 and V is TRBV6-1; D is perhaps TRBD2 (5 bases). Per the germline V gene, CDR1 is MNHNS and CDR2 is SASEGT. Between the trimmed V and J ends, which lost 2 bases and 4 bases, there was a span of 13 bases. CDR3 size: 15 residues. In DNA form, the CDR3 reads TGTGCCAGCAGTGAACGGTATGACGGGGCAGATACGCAGTATTTT. Translated: CASSERYDGADTQYF.

The chain couples TRBV2 to TRBJ2-1; the match to TRBD2 covers 14 bases. Germline lookup yields CDR1 SNHLY and CDR2 FYNNEI. Trimming cost V 4 bases and J 6 bases; bases outside gene matches: 5. The CDR3 spans 16 residues. CDR3 residues: CASSGPGTSGSNEQFF. The DNA for the CDR3 is TGTGCCAGCAGTGGGCCCGGGACTAGCGGGAGCAATGAGCAGTTCTTC.

V gene TRBV19 combines with J gene TRBJ1-5; D is possibly TRBD1 (5 bases). V lost 5 bases and J 0 bases, leaving 11 bases between the germline ends. This CDR3 comprises 15 residues. CDR1 and CDR2 from the germline V gene are LNHDA and SQIVND (reference sequence). This CDR3 is CASSRQSNSNQPQHF. CDR3 DNA: TGTGCCAGTAGTCGACAGAGCAATAGCAATCAGCCCCAGCATTTT.

This chain connects TRBV18 to TRBJ2-1, with a tentative D call TRBD1 (9 bases). The V and J ends lost 7 bases and 7 bases respectively, with 29 bases between them. In germline, CDR1 is KGHSH, CDR2 LQKENI. This CDR3 has 18 residues. CDR3 sequence reads: CASLPGTGWLAGSNEQFF. CDR3 sequence (DNA): TGTGCCAGCTTGCCTGGGACAGGGTGGCTAGCGGGTTCGAATGAGCAGTTCTTC.

Details on this clone: The sample carries other DNA sequences with the same CDR3. V and J are TRBV6-6 and TRBJ1-5; D is possibly TRBD1 (5 bases). V lost 2 bases to trimming and J lost 2 bases, with 7 bases between them. The CDR3 has 14 residues. From germline, CDR1 is MNHNY and CDR2 SVGAGI (reference sequence). The CDR3 spells CASSYPGGNQPQHF. CDR3 bases: TGTGCCAGCAGTTACCCGGGGGGCAATCAGCCCCAGCATTTT.

The rearrangement uses TRBV5-1 and TRBJ2-5; no definite D call. The CDR3 covers 14 residues. The germline V and J ends were trimmed by 5 bases and 2 bases, with 13 bases remaining between them. Germline loops: CDR1 SGHRS, CDR2 YFSETQ. CDR3 protein: CASSSTPVQETQYF. In DNA, the CDR3 is TGCGCCAGCAGTTCCACCCCAGTGCAAGAGACCCAGTACTTC.

This chain connects TRBV10-3 to TRBJ1-2, with D uncertain. V gave up 7 bases and J gave up 8 bases, with 17 bases separating them. The germline CDR1 and CDR2 sequences are ENHRY and SYGVKD. The CDR3 consists of 13 residues. CDR3 DNA: TGTGCCATCATGAGGGAGCCCGTTGTGGGCTACACCTTC. Encoded protein: CAIMREPVVGYTF.